One and the same sample provided the 8 T cell receptor beta chains below, sequenced in a study of cytomegalovirus exposure and HLA in healthy donors. Use of 60 Vbeta and 13 Jbeta primers characterized the PCR. Here immunoSEQ multiplex PCR was the method, and the copy in TCRdb shows in-frame clones only, minus some. The repertoire shows tens of thousands of clones; the top ten hold 2.7%. The sequencing sample was made of PBMCs. All receptors derive from a man in his forties in good health and CMV-seronegative.

The chain links TRBV5-4 to TRBJ2-5; 15 nucleotides align to TRBD2. Germline lookup yields CDR1 SGHNT and CDR2 YYREEE (reference sequence). The CDR3 is 20 amino acids. Germline trimming cut 6 bases from V and 7 bases from J; bases unmatched to any gene: 22. The chain's CDR3 is CASTGLAGGTQAIILGTQYF. DNA for the CDR3: TGTGCCAGCACTGGACTAGCGGGGGGGACTCAGGCAATAATTTTAGGGACCCAGTACTTC.

V and J are TRBV7-2 and TRBJ1-6; weak D call: TRBD1 (6 bases). Trimming removed 1 base from V and 7 bases from J, with 14 bases in between. The CDR3 totals 16 residues. Germline assignment: CDR1 SGHTA and CDR2 FQGNSA. The CDR3 sequence: CASSLELAGGNSPLHF. The CDR3 DNA is TGTGCCAGCAGCTTAGAGCTGGCGGGGGGCAATTCACCCCTCCACTTT.

CDR3 DNA sequence: TGTGCCAGCAGGTCAGGGGTGGACACTGAAGCTTTCTTT. Its protein product is CASRSGVDTEAFF. This sequence joins TRBV9 and TRBJ1-1; D perhaps matches TRBD1 (6 bases). This CDR3 has 13 amino acids. The V and J ends lost 5 bases and 3 bases respectively, with 11 bases between them. Germline V gene sequence: CDR1 SGDLS, CDR2 YYNGEE.

V usage is TRBV5-6 and J usage is TRBJ1-1, with D unresolved. The V gene lost 0 bases and the J gene lost 0 bases, with 9 bases spanning the gap. Germline V gene lookup returns CDR1 SGHDT and CDR2 YYEEEE. This CDR3 is 15 amino acids long. The CDR3 DNA is TGTGCCAGCAGCTTGGGGAGGAGGGTGAACACTGAAGCTTTCTTT. Amino acid sequence: CASSLGRRVNTEAFF.

The V call is TRBV6-1, the J call TRBJ1-1; TRBD1 agrees at 7 bases. Germline CDR1 is MNHNS and CDR2 is SASEGT. V dropped 4 bases and J dropped 4; count of bases not matched to a gene: 9. The CDR3 is 15 residues long. CDR3 sequence: CASSADRVRGTEAFF. The CDR3 nucleotides read TGTGCCAGCAGTGCCGACAGGGTGCGGGGCACTGAAGCTTTCTTT.

The V gene is TRBV2, the J gene TRBJ1-2; D not resolved. The V end lost 5 bases, the J end lost 8 bases, and 15 bases lay between the germline ends. This CDR3 is built from 13 residues. Germline CDR1 SNHLY, CDR2 FYNNEI. The CDR3 DNA follows: TGTGCCAGCAGTTTCGGACTTGAGGGAGGCTACACCTTC. The encoded protein is CASSFGLEGGYTF.

The chain is built from TRBV9 and TRBJ2-7; maybe TRBD1 (5 bases). The germline V gene has CDR1 SGDLS and CDR2 YYNGEE. The ends were cut back, 0 bases at V and 5 bases at J, with 12 bases in the middle. The CDR3 covers 14 residues. CDR3 sequence: CASSVEGARDEQYF. In nucleotides, the CDR3 is TGTGCCAGCAGCGTAGAAGGGGCCCGGGACGAGCAGTACTTC. Together with reference TRBV9 and TRBJ2-7, the CDR3 gives the full variable domain: DSGVTQTPKHLITATGQRVTLRCSPRSGDLSVYWYQQSLDQGLQFLIQYYNGEERAKGNILERFSAQQFPDLHSELNLSSLELGDSALYFCASSVEGARDEQYFGPGTRLTVT.

The chain recombines TRBV7-9 with TRBJ1-6, with unresolved D. Trimming shortened V by 1 base and J by 10 bases, and 14 bases separated the two germline ends. The CDR3 has 15 residues. CDR1 and CDR2 from the germline V gene are SEHNR and FQNEAQ (reference sequence). CDR3 region: CASSLVRGLASPLHF. In nucleotides, the CDR3 is TGTGCCAGCAGCTTAGTACGGGGTCTAGCGTCACCCCTCCACTTT.